These 29 T cell receptor beta chains were sequenced from one sample in a study of shared clonotypes between healthy human individuals. Generated by immunoSEQ multiplex PCR, the TCRdb table keeps only in-frame clones and is missing some. The data contain 400,000 to 600,000 clones, 75% to 85% of them singletons. The sample taken for sequencing was PBMCs. The receptors here all came from a woman in her 40s in good health. Some clones in this sample may be carry-over from other donors' samples.

CDR3: CASSLNSMNTEAFF. Here the CDR3 DNA reads TGTGCCAGCAGCTTGAACAGTATGAACACTGAAGCTTTCTTT. The chain employs TRBV7-9 and TRBJ1-1; D remains ambiguous. Trimming removed 3 bases at V and 0 bases at J, with 8 bases between. Looked up from germline, CDR1 is SEHNR and CDR2 is FQNEAQ (reference sequence). The CDR3 runs 14 residues.

This sequence joins TRBV5-4 and TRBJ1-3; 8 bases are a match to TRBD1. The germline gives CDR1 SGHNT, CDR2 YYREEE (reference sequence). This CDR3 is built from 15 residues. Unmatched junction bases numbered 10, after V lost 4 bases and J lost 7 bases. DNA of the CDR3: TGTGCCAGCAGCCCCGGACAGGGTGTAGGGAACACCATATATTTT. This sequence encodes CASSPGQGVGNTIYF.

In this sample, this clone turned up a few times. The chain carries TRBV5-1 and TRBJ1-3; maybe TRBD1 (5 bases). This CDR3 spans 17 amino acids. V was shortened by 4 bases and J by 0 bases, with 17 bases between the two germline ends. The germline CDR1 and CDR2 sequences are SGHRS and YFSETQ. This CDR3 reads CASSPSGGGSSGNTIYF. DNA for the CDR3: TGCGCCAGCAGCCCTTCGGGGGGTGGCAGCTCTGGAAACACCATATATTTT.

About this clone itself: Other DNA sequences in the same sample also yield this CDR3. V is TRBV11-2 and J is TRBJ2-5; D call uncertain. V dropped 0 bases and J dropped 4 bases, with 6 bases sitting between them. Germline V gives CDR1 SGHAT, CDR2 FQNNGV. The CDR3 is made up of 13 amino acids. The CDR3 sequence: CASSLDLLETQYF. CDR3 sequence (DNA): TGTGCCAGCAGCTTAGACCTTCTAGAGACCCAGTACTTC. Full variable domain (outside the CDR3, taken from reference TRBV11-2 and TRBJ2-5): EAGVAQSPRYKIIEKRQSVAFWCNPISGHATLYWYQQILGQGPKLLIQFQNNGVVDDSQLPKDRFSAERLKGVDSTLKIQPAKLEDSAVYLCASSLDLLETQYFGPGTRLLVL.

The chain links TRBV30 to TRBJ1-2; maybe TRBD1 (5 bases). The CDR3 covers 15 residues. Germline-derived CDR1 and CDR2 are GTSNPN and SVGIG (reference sequence). The V gene lost 1 base and the J gene lost 1 base, with 13 bases spanning the gap. As DNA, the CDR3 is TGTGCCTGGAGTGCGGGGGACCTAGTTAACTATGGCTACACCTTC. This encodes CAWSAGDLVNYGYTF.

The V and J genes are TRBV6-1 and TRBJ2-4; D is possibly TRBD1 (6 bases). V shed 0 bases and J shed 0 bases, with 15 bases lying between them. The germline V gene encodes CDR1 MNHNS and CDR2 SASEGT. This CDR3 is 18 amino acids long. CDR3 in amino acids: CASSEAPLTGRAKNIQYF. CDR3 nucleotide sequence: TGTGCCAGCAGTGAAGCCCCCCTAACAGGGAGAGCCAAAAACATTCAGTACTTC.

The chain employs TRBV19 and TRBJ1-5; D not certain. The CDR3 has 15 residues. The V end lost 1 base, the J end lost 0 bases, and 7 bases lay between the germline ends. Germline assignment: CDR1 LNHDA and CDR2 SQIVND (reference sequence). Here the CDR3 DNA reads TGTGCCAGTAGTATAGCTCACAATAGCAATCAGCCCCAGCATTTT. It codes for CASSIAHNSNQPQHF.

The chain is built from TRBV11-2 and TRBJ1-1, with D possibly being TRBD1 (5 bases). The CDR3 is made up of 14 amino acids. Germline CDR1 SGHAT, CDR2 FQNNGV. Trimming removed 7 bases at V and 1 base at J, with 13 bases between. The CDR3 is CASTWYGANTEAFF. The CDR3, as DNA: TGTGCCAGCACCTGGTATGGGGCGAACACTGAAGCTTTCTTT.

The chain joins TRBV9 to TRBJ2-3; D not resolved. The CDR3 totals 15 residues. CDR1 is SGDLS, CDR2 YYNGEE, per germline. Trimming left V 1 base short and J 2 bases short, with 11 bases between. The CDR3 DNA reads TGTGCCAGCAGCGTACACGGACGGACCACAGATACGCAGTATTTT. Amino acid sequence: CASSVHGRTTDTQYF.

This clone has only a few counts. The rearrangement links TRBV7-3 to TRBJ1-5; TRBD1 matches 9 bases. Trimming took 8 bases from V and 1 from J; bases not matched to a gene: 15. The CDR3 runs 18 residues. CDR1 is SGHTA, CDR2 FQGTGA, per germline. The CDR3 loop reads CASPPGTGSMGSNQPQHF. CDR3 nucleotides: TGTGCCAGCCCCCCCGGGACAGGGAGCATGGGGAGCAATCAGCCCCAGCATTTT.

The chain joins TRBV2 to TRBJ2-7; 12 bases line up with TRBD2. The germline gives CDR1 SNHLY, CDR2 FYNNEI. Trimming cost V 10 bases and J 8 bases; bases outside gene matches: 12. CDR3 length: 14 residues. CDR3 sequence (DNA): TGTGCCACCTCTGGAGCTAGCGGGAGGGAAAAGCAGTACTTC. It is translated as CATSGASGREKQYF.

This rearrangement joins TRBV6-4 to TRBJ1-1; D is possibly TRBD1 (6 bases). V gave up 6 bases and J gave up 3 bases, with 14 bases separating them. The germline CDR1 and CDR2 sequences are MRHNA and SNTAGT. This CDR3 comprises 14 residues. CDR3 nucleotide sequence: TGTGCCAGCAGGGAACAGGGAGGGGACACTGAAGCTTTCTTT. It is translated as CASREQGGDTEAFF.

The chain recombines TRBV11-2 with TRBJ1-1, with D unresolved. The CDR3 spans 13 residues. The V end lost 0 bases, the J end lost 3 bases, and 5 bases lay between the germline ends. Looked up from germline, CDR1 is SGHAT and CDR2 is FQNNGV. DNA for the CDR3: TGTGCCAGCAGCTTAGAGGCGTACACTGAAGCTTTCTTT. Translated, it gives CASSLEAYTEAFF.

The chain employs TRBV29-1 and TRBJ2-7; D might be TRBD2 (6 bases). V was clipped by 6 bases and J by 10 bases, with 19 bases between them. The CDR3 sequence is 12 residues long. Looked up from germline, CDR1 is SQVTM and CDR2 is ANQGSEA. CDR3 residues: CSVSRENSYQYF. DNA for the CDR3: TGCAGCGTCTCCCGGGAGAATTCGTACCAGTACTTC.

Turning to this clone: The same CDR3 arises from other DNA sequences in this sample as well. V and J are TRBV18 and TRBJ2-5; D may be TRBD2 (5 bases). Per the germline V gene, CDR1 is KGHSH and CDR2 is LQKENI. This CDR3 spans 14 amino acids. The V end was cut by 0 bases, the J end by 4 bases, with 9 bases between. In DNA, the CDR3 is TGTGCCAGCTCACCACCCGCAGGAGGAGAGACCCAGTACTTC. Translated, it gives CASSPPAGGETQYF. The complete variable domain, with remaining parts taken from reference TRBV18 and TRBJ2-5, reads NAGVMQNPRHLVRRRGQEARLRCSPMKGHSHVYWYRQLPEEGLKFMVYLQKENIIDESGMPKERFSAEFPKEGPSILRIQQVVRGDSAAYFCASSPPAGGETQYFGPGTRLLVL.

The chain recombines TRBV7-7 with TRBJ2-2, with 7 bases identical to TRBD2. CDR1 and CDR2 (germline): SSHAT, FNYEAQ (reference sequence). The CDR3 totals 18 residues. V trimming: 1 base; J trimming: 4 bases; junction bases outside the gene matches: 12. CDR3 nucleotide sequence: TGTGCCAGCAGCTTAGTCCCCGGGGAAGCGGGGCCCACCGGGGAGCTGTTTTTT. This sequence encodes CASSLVPGEAGPTGELFF. The complete variable domain, with remaining parts taken from reference TRBV7-7 and TRBJ2-2, reads GAGVSQSPRYKVTKRGQDVTLRCDPISSHATLYWYQQALGQGPEFLTYFNYEAQPDKSGLPSDRFSAERPEGSISTLTIQRTEQRDSAMYRCASSLVPGEAGPTGELFFGEGSRLTVL.

The chain is built from TRBV15 and TRBJ2-3; 10 bases are shared with TRBD2. The germline V gene encodes CDR1 LNHNV and CDR2 YYDKDF (reference sequence). V lost 5 bases to trimming and J lost 4 bases; unmatched junction nucleotides: 3. CDR3 length: 14 amino acids. The CDR3 nucleotides are TGTGCCACCAGCCGTGGACTAGCGGCAGATACGCAGTATTTT. Translating gives CATSRGLAADTQYF.

This clone occurred once. The DNA of the CDR3 is TGTGCCACCAGCAGAGGGTCTCGTTCTAGCACAGATACGCAGTATTTT. Residues: CATSRGSRSSTDTQYF. This sequence joins TRBV15 and TRBJ2-3; D is unclear. Looked up from germline, CDR1 is LNHNV and CDR2 is YYDKDF (reference sequence). The CDR3 is 16 residues long. V lost 1 base and J lost 0, with 11 bases in between.

The chain employs TRBV5-4 and TRBJ2-1, with 13 bases fitting TRBD2. This CDR3 comprises 15 residues. CDR1 and CDR2 from the germline V gene are SGHNT and YYREEE (reference sequence). The J segment lost 7 bases and the V segment lost 4 bases, leaving 5 bases of the junction unmatched. The CDR3 coding sequence is TGTGCCAGCAGCCGGACTAGCGGGAGTCGTAATGAGCAGTTCTTC. Amino acid sequence: CASSRTSGSRNEQFF.

V is TRBV5-1 and J is TRBJ2-1; the D gene could be TRBD1 or TRBD2 (5 bases each). Between the trimmed V and J ends, which lost 0 bases and 10 bases, there was a span of 11 bases. Germline V CDR1 and CDR2: SGHRS, YFSETQ. The length of the CDR3 is 13 residues. CDR3 amino acids: CASSLASGTEQFF. The CDR3 DNA reads TGCGCCAGCAGCTTGGCCTCGGGGACCGAGCAGTTCTTC.

V usage is TRBV7-9 and J usage is TRBJ2-7, with D uncertain. Germline lookup yields CDR1 SEHNR and CDR2 FQNEAQ (reference sequence). There are 14 residues in the CDR3. V was clipped by 5 bases and J by 3 bases, with 14 bases between them. The CDR3 loop is CASSLGLEGYEQYF. CDR3 bases: TGTGCCAGCAGCCTGGGGTTGGAAGGCTACGAGCAGTACTTC.

This clone has a handful of counts. The CDR3 loop is CASSLVGQGNTEAFF. CDR3 coding DNA: TGCGCCAGCAGCTTGGTAGGACAGGGTAACACTGAAGCTTTCTTT. The chain is built from TRBV5-1 and TRBJ1-1; TRBD1 aligns across 8 bases. Trimming cost V 0 bases and J 2 bases; bases outside gene matches: 3. Looked up from germline, CDR1 is SGHRS and CDR2 is YFSETQ. This CDR3 is 15 amino acids long.

The chain combines TRBV6-5 with TRBJ2-3; TRBD2 matches at 7 bases. From germline, CDR1 is MNHEY and CDR2 SVGAGI. The CDR3 has 14 residues. Losses at the gene ends were 6 bases for V and 11 bases for J; bases not matched to a gene: 14. CDR3 in DNA: TGTGCCAGCAGCCCCGGACTAGAAGTTAGTGAGCAGTATTTT. Protein: CASSPGLEVSEQYF.

V usage is TRBV7-3 and J usage is TRBJ2-7; possibly TRBD2 for D (5 bases). The CDR3 totals 12 residues. Trimming shortened V by 3 bases and J by 7 bases, and 10 bases separated the two germline ends. Germline CDR1 is SGHTA and CDR2 is FQGTGA. CDR3 in amino acids: CASSLTGIEQYF. Here the CDR3 DNA reads TGTGCCAGCAGCTTGACGGGGATTGAGCAGTACTTC.

V is TRBV6-5 and J is TRBJ1-2, with a weak D call TRBD1 (6 bases). Trimming removed 7 bases at V and 7 bases at J, with 19 bases between. Germline CDR1 MNHEY, CDR2 SVGAGI. The CDR3 has 14 residues. The CDR3 spells CASTSAGGRGGYTF. The CDR3 DNA follows: TGTGCCAGCACTTCGGCGGGGGGCAGGGGTGGCTACACCTTC.

In this sample, this clone turned up once. The chain uses TRBV2 and TRBJ2-7; D might be TRBD1 (5 bases). From germline, CDR1 is SNHLY and CDR2 FYNNEI. This CDR3 is built from 15 residues. V lost 7 bases, J lost 4 bases, and 20 bases lay in between. DNA of the CDR3: TGTGCCAGCAAAGTAGGCACAGGAAACTCGTACGAGCAGTACTTC. It is translated as CASKVGTGNSYEQYF.

The chain couples TRBV6-5 to TRBJ1-2; tentatively, D is TRBD1 (5 bases). The CDR3 is 13 residues long. Trimming took off 8 bases at V and 3 bases at J, with 13 bases between the two ends. CDR1 MNHEY and CDR2 SVGAGI come from the germline V gene. As DNA, the CDR3 is TGTGCCAGCGCGCGGGGGAGCGACTATGGCTACACCTTC. This sequence encodes CASARGSDYGYTF.

This chain joins TRBV11-2 and TRBJ2-3, with TRBD2 matching over 12 bases. CDR1 and CDR2 (germline): SGHAT, FQNNGV. With 7 bases clipped from V and 2 bases from J, the junction kept 10 bases outside the gene matches. This CDR3 is built from 17 residues. CDR3 residues: CASTPLGLAGSTDTQYF. The CDR3 coding sequence is TGTGCCAGCACACCGCTAGGACTAGCGGGATCCACAGATACGCAGTATTTT.

This chain links TRBV19 with TRBJ1-1; 8 bases are shared with TRBD1. V lost 8 bases and J lost 2; bases outside the gene matches: 4. This CDR3 contains 13 residues. CDR1 is LNHDA, CDR2 SQIVND, per germline (reference sequence). CDR3 sequence reads: CASQGAFNTEAFF. DNA of the CDR3: TGTGCCAGTCAGGGGGCGTTTAACACTGAAGCTTTCTTT. Complete variable domain (other parts from reference TRBV19 and TRBJ1-1): DGGITQSPKYLFRKEGQNVTLSCEQNLNHDAMYWYRQDPGQGLRLIYYSQIVNDFQKGDIAEGYSVSREKKESFPLTVTSAQKNPTAFYLCASQGAFNTEAFFGQGTRLTVV.